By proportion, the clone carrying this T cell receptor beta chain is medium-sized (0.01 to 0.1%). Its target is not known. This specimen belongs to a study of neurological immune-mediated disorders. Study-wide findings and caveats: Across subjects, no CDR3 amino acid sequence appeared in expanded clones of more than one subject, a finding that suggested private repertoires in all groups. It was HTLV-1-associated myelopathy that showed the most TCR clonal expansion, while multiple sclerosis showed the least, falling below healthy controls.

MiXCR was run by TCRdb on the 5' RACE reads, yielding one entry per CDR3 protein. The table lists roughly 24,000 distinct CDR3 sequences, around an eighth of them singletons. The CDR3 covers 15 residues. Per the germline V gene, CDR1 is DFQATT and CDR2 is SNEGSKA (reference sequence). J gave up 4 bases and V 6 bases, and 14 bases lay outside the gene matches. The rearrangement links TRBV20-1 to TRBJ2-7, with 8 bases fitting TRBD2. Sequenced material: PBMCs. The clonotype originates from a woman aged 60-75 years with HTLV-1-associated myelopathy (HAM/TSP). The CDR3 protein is CSATVGGRSTYEQYF. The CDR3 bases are TGCAGTGCGACCGTCGGCGGGAGGTCCACATACGAGCAGTACTTC.